The sequence of this T cell receptor beta chain was determined in a study of blood T cell repertoires in COVID-19. Across the whole study: Specimens from acute and convalescent COVID-19 originated in the United States, Italy and Spain. T cells, B-cell-depleted T cells, or PBMCs provided the cDNA or gDNA that served as material.

Trimming pared 5 bases from V and 8 bases from J, leaving 9 bases between. This CDR3 is built from 11 residues. Germline loops: CDR1 LGHNT, CDR2 FRNRAP. Original data processing: Reference gene primer amplification gave nucleated cell count estimates. The table came from immunoSEQ multiplex PCR; TCRdb's copy has only in-frame clones and leaves some out. V, J and clone size are those of that table, while D and trimming were read from the DNA. The sample holds roughly 270,000 clones; approximately 85% are singletons and the top ten take less than 10%. The gene calls are TRBV12-5 and TRBJ1-1, with no clear D. The sequence was obtained from a man between 18 and 29 years old with active or convalescent COVID-19. The sequenced sample consisted of peripheral blood. The CDR3 is CASGPGGEAFF. In DNA, the CDR3 is TGTGCTAGTGGTCCCGGAGGGGAAGCTTTCTTT.